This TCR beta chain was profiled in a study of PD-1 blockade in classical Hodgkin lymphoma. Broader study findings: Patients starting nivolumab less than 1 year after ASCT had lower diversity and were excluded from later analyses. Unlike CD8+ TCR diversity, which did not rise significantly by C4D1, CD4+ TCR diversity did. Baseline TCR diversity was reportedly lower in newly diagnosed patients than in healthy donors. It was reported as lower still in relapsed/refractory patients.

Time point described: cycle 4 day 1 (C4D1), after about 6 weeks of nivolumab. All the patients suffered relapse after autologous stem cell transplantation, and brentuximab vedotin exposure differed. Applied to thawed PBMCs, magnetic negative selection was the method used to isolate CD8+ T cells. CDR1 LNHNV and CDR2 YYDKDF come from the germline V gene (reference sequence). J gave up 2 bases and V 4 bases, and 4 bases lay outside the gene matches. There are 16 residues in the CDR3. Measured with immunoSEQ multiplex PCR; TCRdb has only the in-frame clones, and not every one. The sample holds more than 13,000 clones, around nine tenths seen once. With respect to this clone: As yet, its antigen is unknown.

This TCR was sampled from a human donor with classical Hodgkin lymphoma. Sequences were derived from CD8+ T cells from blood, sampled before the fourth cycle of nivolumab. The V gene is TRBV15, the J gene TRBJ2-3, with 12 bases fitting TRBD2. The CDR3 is CATSKGLAGLTDTQYF. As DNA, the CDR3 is TGTGCCACCAGCAAAGGACTAGCGGGACTCACAGATACGCAGTATTTT.